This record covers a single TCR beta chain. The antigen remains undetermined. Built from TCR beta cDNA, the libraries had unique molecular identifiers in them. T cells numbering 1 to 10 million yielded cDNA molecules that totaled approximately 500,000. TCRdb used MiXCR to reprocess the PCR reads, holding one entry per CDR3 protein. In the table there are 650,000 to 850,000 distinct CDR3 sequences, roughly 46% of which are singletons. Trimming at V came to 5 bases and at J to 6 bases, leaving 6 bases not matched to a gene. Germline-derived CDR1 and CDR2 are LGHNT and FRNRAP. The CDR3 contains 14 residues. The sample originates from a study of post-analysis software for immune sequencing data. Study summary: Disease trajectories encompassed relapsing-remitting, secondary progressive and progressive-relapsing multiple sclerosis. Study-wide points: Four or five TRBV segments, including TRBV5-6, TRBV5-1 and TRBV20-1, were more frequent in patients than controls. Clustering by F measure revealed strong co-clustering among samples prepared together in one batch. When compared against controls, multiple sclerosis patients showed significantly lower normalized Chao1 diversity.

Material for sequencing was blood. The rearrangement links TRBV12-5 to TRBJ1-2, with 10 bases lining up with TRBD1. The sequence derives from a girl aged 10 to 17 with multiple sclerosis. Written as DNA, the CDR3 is TGTGCTAGTGGTCCGGGGACAGGGGCTAATGGCTACACCTTC. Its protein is CASGPGTGANGYTF.